One sample yielded the 22 T cell receptor beta chains listed below, sequenced in a study of CD8+CD57+ T cells in acquired aplastic anemia. The template used for profiling TCR beta VDJ and CDR3 was genomic DNA. MiXCR, run by TCRdb on the reads, gives a single entry per CDR3 protein. The data show over 150,000 distinct CDR3 sequences, 71% seen once. It was patients with CD8+CD57+ cell expansion by flow cytometry who were chosen for sequencing. Sequences were obtained from sorted CD4+, CD8+, or CD8+CD57+ T cells (not recorded which) from PBMCs. Every receptor here comes from a human donor with aplastic anemia.

Notes on this clonotype: The CDR3 does not end in the conserved phenylalanine or tryptophan, so this is likely a read error. The J gene is TRBJ2-2, the V gene TRBV20-1; TRBD2 matches at 15 bases. J was trimmed by 6 bases and V by 2 bases; bases with no gene match: 1. The CDR3 is 15 amino acids. Germline CDR1 and CDR2: DFQATT and SNEGSKA (reference sequence). The CDR3: CSARRTSGGAGELFY. The CDR3 coding sequence is TGCAGTGCTAGACGGACTAGCGGGGGGGCCGGGGAGCTGTTTTAT.

The rearrangement joins TRBV19 to TRBJ1-4, with TRBD1 identical over 9 bases. Germline V lookup: CDR1 LNHDA, CDR2 SQIVND (reference sequence). The CDR3 spans 14 residues. Germline trimming cut 7 bases from V and 7 bases from J; bases unmatched to any gene: 7. CDR3 protein: CASKSDRGSEKLFF. CDR3 DNA: TGTGCCAGTAAATCGGACAGGGGAAGTGAAAAACTGTTTTTT.

The gene calls are TRBV9 and TRBJ2-3; 8 bases are shared with TRBD1. Germline trimming cut 10 bases from V and 4 bases from J; bases unmatched to any gene: 14. The CDR3 loop spans 15 amino acids. CDR1 SGDLS and CDR2 YYNGEE come from the germline V gene. In DNA, the CDR3 is TGTGCCTCCGGGGCCGGACAGGGAGGAGCAGATACGCAGTATTTT. This encodes CASGAGQGGADTQYF.

This chain joins TRBV24-1 and TRBJ2-5, with D hard to call. The CDR3 runs to 14 residues. The V and J ends lost 0 bases and 4 bases respectively, with 8 bases between them. Germline V gene lookup returns CDR1 KGHDR and CDR2 SFDVKD. Written as DNA, the CDR3 is TGTGCCACCAGTGATTTGAAGGTTGGAGAGACCCAGTACTTC. This codes for CATSDLKVGETQYF.

V and J are TRBV7-2 and TRBJ1-5; D is uncertain. This CDR3 has 14 residues. V was cut by 3 bases and J by 0 bases, with 6 bases left in between. Germline CDR1 is SGHTA and CDR2 is FQGNSA. CDR3 sequence reads: CASSFDTSNQPQHF. In nucleotides, the CDR3 is TGTGCCAGCAGCTTCGACACTAGCAATCAGCCCCAGCATTTT.

Details on this clonotype: The CDR3 end shows no conserved phenylalanine or tryptophan, and so a read error is likely. Here the CDR3 reads CASSGQDLSGNTIYL. CDR3 DNA sequence: TGTGCCAGCAGCGGGCAGGATTTGTCAGGAAACACCATATATCTT. The genes are TRBV9 and TRBJ1-3; D is ambiguous. The germline V gene has CDR1 SGDLS and CDR2 YYNGEE. The length of the CDR3 is 15 residues. Trimming removed 3 bases from V and 4 bases from J, with 14 bases in between.

This chain connects TRBV24-1 to TRBJ2-1, with 9 bases that match TRBD1. The ends lost 3 bases at V and 4 bases at J; junction bases unmatched: 6. The CDR3 runs to 16 residues. Germline V gene lookup returns CDR1 KGHDR and CDR2 SFDVKD. The CDR3 DNA reads TGTGCCACCAGTGATGATGACAGGGGGTCTTACAATGAGCAGTTCTTC. The encoded protein is CATSDDDRGSYNEQFF.

The chain combines TRBV15 with TRBJ2-5; 12 positions agree with TRBD2. Losses at the gene ends were 3 bases for V and 2 bases for J; bases not matched to a gene: 4. The CDR3 length is 16 residues. The V gene's germline CDR1 is LNHNV and CDR2 YYDKDF (reference sequence). The CDR3 region is CATSRGLAGQQETQYF. CDR3 coding DNA: TGTGCCACCAGCAGGGGACTAGCGGGCCAGCAAGAGACCCAGTACTTC. The full variable domain, with the rest looked up from reference TRBV15 and TRBJ2-5, is DAMVIQNPRYQVTQFGKPVTLSCSQTLNHNVMYWYQQKSSQAPKLLFHYYDKDFNNEADTPDNFQSRRPNTSFCFLDIRSPGLGDTAMYLCATSRGLAGQQETQYFGPGTRLLVL.

The chain recombines TRBV20-1 with TRBJ2-3, with D tentatively TRBD1 or TRBD2 (5 bases each). The CDR3 loop spans 14 amino acids. Germline V CDR1 and CDR2: DFQATT, SNEGSKA (reference sequence). The germline V and J ends were trimmed by 3 bases and 0 bases, with 10 bases remaining between them. CDR3 coding DNA: TGCAGTGCTAGTATCGGGGCCAGCACAGATACGCAGTATTTT. Translated: CSASIGASTDTQYF.

The V call is TRBV2, the J call TRBJ1-2; 8 bases match TRBD1. CDR3 length: 12 amino acids. With V trimmed by 6 bases and J by 7 bases, 4 bases remained unmatched. CDR1 and CDR2 from the germline V gene are SNHLY and FYNNEI. CDR3 nucleotides: TGTGCCAGCAGCAAAGACAGGGGTGGCTACACCTTC. Protein: CASSKDRGGYTF.

The V gene is TRBV29-1, the J gene TRBJ1-2; TRBD1 is a possible D gene (6 bases). V dropped 0 bases and J dropped 1 base, with 21 bases sitting between them. Germline CDR1 SQVTM, CDR2 ANQGSEA. The CDR3 loop spans 18 amino acids. CDR3 region: CSVEDPDRQGMVNYGYTF. CDR3 nucleotides: TGCAGCGTTGAAGATCCGGATCGGCAGGGGATGGTTAACTATGGCTACACCTTC.

The chain combines TRBV9 with TRBJ2-2; the D is unclear. CDR1 SGDLS and CDR2 YYNGEE come from the germline V gene. This CDR3 has 14 residues. V was pared by 5 bases and J by 3 bases, with 11 bases between. CDR3 nucleotide sequence: TGTGCCAGCAGTTACTCGGGCTACACCGGGGAGCTGTTTTTT. This sequence encodes CASSYSGYTGELFF.

This clonotype was seen more than once but under ten times. This sequence joins TRBV10-3 and TRBJ2-3, with 9 bases that match TRBD2. After removal of 7 bases from V and 6 bases from J, the junction contained 5 bases not matched to a gene. CDR3 size: 13 residues. Germline values: CDR1 ENHRY, CDR2 SYGVKD. Written as DNA, the CDR3 is TGTGCCATCATGGGACTAGCTGAGGATACGCAGTATTTT. Encoded protein: CAIMGLAEDTQYF.

As for this clonotype: One end of the junction varies from germline; a read error may be responsible. The chain carries TRBV7-2 and TRBJ1-3; maybe TRBD1 (5 bases). In germline, CDR1 is SGHTA, CDR2 FQGNSA. The CDR3 runs to 16 residues. The DNA of the CDR3 is TGTGCCAGCAGCCGCTCGGGGCGCTCGTCTGGAGACACCATATATTTT. It specifies CASSRSGRSSGDTIYF.

This clonotype occurred a few times. The rearrangement uses TRBV20-1 and TRBJ2-3; TRBD2 is a possible D gene (5 bases). V was trimmed by 3 bases and J by 2 bases, leaving 12 bases between them. The CDR3 contains 14 residues. Germline V gene lookup returns CDR1 DFQATT and CDR2 SNEGSKA (reference sequence). CDR3: CSASLGLSTDTQYF. The CDR3 nucleotides read TGCAGTGCTAGTTTAGGACTCTCCACAGATACGCAGTATTTT.

The chain recombines TRBV20-1 with TRBJ2-7; D gene unclear. The CDR3 loop spans 14 amino acids. Germline V gene sequence: CDR1 DFQATT, CDR2 SNEGSKA (reference sequence). With 6 bases removed from V and 0 bases from J, the gap between germline ends came to 15 bases. The CDR3 DNA is TGCAGTGCGAAGACACGAGACAACTCCTACGAGCAGTACTTC. It translates to CSAKTRDNSYEQYF.

This clonotype was counted between two and nine times. V is TRBV11-2 and J is TRBJ2-1; D gene uncertain. Trimming shortened V by 6 bases and J by 12 bases, and 21 bases separated the two germline ends. CDR3 length equals 14 residues. The germline CDR1 and CDR2 sequences are SGHAT and FQNNGV. CDR3 nucleotide sequence: TGTGCCAGCAGTTCTACGTCCCAACGAGTTGGGCAGTTCTTC. Its translation is CASSSTSQRVGQFF.

V and J are TRBV20-1 and TRBJ2-5, with TRBD2 matching 12 bases. Trimming at V came to 2 bases and at J to 3 bases, leaving 13 bases not matched to a gene. The CDR3 is made up of 18 amino acids. In germline, CDR1 is DFQATT, CDR2 SNEGSKA (reference sequence). The DNA of the CDR3 is TGCAGTGCTAGAAGATCTTCTGCTAGCGGGGGGGCTAAAGAGACCCAGTACTTC. Its translation: CSARRSSASGGAKETQYF.

V gene TRBV24-1 combines with J gene TRBJ2-1; 11 bases are a match to TRBD1. Trimming took 3 bases from V and 12 from J; bases not matched to a gene: 9. The CDR3 has 15 amino acids. Germline-derived CDR1 and CDR2 are KGHDR and SFDVKD. The DNA of the CDR3 is TGTGCCACCAGTGATCCGGGACAGGGGGTTGGTGGGCAGTTCTTC. Its protein product is CATSDPGQGVGGQFF.

This chain uses TRBV19 with TRBJ2-3; possibly TRBD2 for D (5 bases). The germline V gene has CDR1 LNHDA and CDR2 SQIVND (reference sequence). The CDR3 length is 13 residues. With 4 bases removed from V and 2 bases from J, the gap between germline ends came to 7 bases. The CDR3 loop is CASSKGDTDTQYF. CDR3 DNA: TGTGCCAGTAGTAAGGGAGACACAGATACGCAGTATTTT.

This chain links TRBV15 with TRBJ2-7; 12 bases line up with TRBD2. CDR1 and CDR2 (germline): LNHNV, YYDKDF (reference sequence). This CDR3 is 14 amino acids long. V lost 5 bases and J lost 6; bases outside the gene matches: 5. The CDR3: CATSLRTSGVEQYF. CDR3 bases: TGTGCCACCAGCTTAAGGACTAGCGGGGTCGAGCAGTACTTC.

CDR3: CSARDPLPGQGATEAFF. The CDR3 DNA reads as TGCAGTGCTAGAGATCCCCTACCGGGACAGGGGGCCACTGAAGCTTTCTTT. J is TRBJ1-1 and V is TRBV20-1, with 12 nucleotides matching TRBD1. The CDR3 covers 17 residues. Trimming cost V 0 bases and J 4 bases; bases outside gene matches: 9. Per the germline V gene, CDR1 is DFQATT and CDR2 is SNEGSKA (reference sequence).